This TCR beta chain was sequenced during a study of spatial heterogeneity in lung cancer. Study-level information: For the average unique TCR and UMI combination, more than 8.5 occurrences appeared in raw reads.

Time point meaning: sample taken at primary tumor resection. Unsorted whole RNA of tumor, nontumor lung or frozen PBMC was sequenced. Each molecule of TCR cDNA was tagged with one unique molecular identifier. TCRdb re-called the 5' RACE reads through MiXCR, storing one row per CDR3 protein. The table lists 6,000 to 8,500 distinct CDR3 sequences, roughly 5.9% of them singletons. This clonotype is judged medium-sized. This CDR3 contains 17 residues. V gave up 4 bases and J gave up 0 bases; unmatched junction bases: 6. Source: normal lung tissue next to the tumor, taken at surgery. The origin of this receptor is a female donor with early-stage non-small cell lung cancer. V and J are TRBV12-3 or TRBV12-4 and TRBJ1-6; 7 bases agree with TRBD1. The DNA of the CDR3 is TGTGCCAGCAGTTGGGGGGACAGTAGCTCCTATAATTCACCCCTCCACTTT. Translated, it gives CASSWGDSSSYNSPLHF.